The rows below give T cell receptor beta chains drawn from one sample of a study of human T cells and chemical hapten exposure. TCRdb analysed the RACE reads with MiXCR anew, one entry per CDR3 protein. The sample contains 100,000 to 150,000 distinct CDR3 sequences, about 11% of which appear only once. Here the sequenced sample was whole blood, taken in connection with sensitization to the hapten diphenylcyclopropenone (DPC). The receptor set was obtained from a woman aged 50 to 60 with alopecia areata. Some clones in this sample may be carry-over from other donors' samples. The CDR3 runs from the conserved cysteine through the conserved F or W. D genes are given only for firm matches. Clone sizes are given selectively: once, few, many, or a class where the clone is expanded.

>few|TRBJ1-5|TRBV20-1|.
CSAVDSSGNQPQHF
TGCAGTGCTGTAGACAGTAGCGGCAATCAGCCCCAGCATTTT
>.|TRBJ1-2|TRBV12-3/TRBV12-4|.
CASSLTGLANYGYTF
TGTGCCAGCAGCCTTACAGGGTTAGCTAACTATGGCTACACCTTC
>.|TRBJ2-5|TRBV28|TRBD1
CASSSTGTEETQYF
TGTGCCAGCAGTTCCACCGGGACAGAAGAGACCCAGTACTTC
>.|TRBJ2-3|TRBV11-1|.
CASSFLLGDSASTDTQYF
TGTGCCAGCAGCTTTCTCCTGGGGGACTCTGCTAGCACAGATACGCAGTATTTT
>many|TRBJ1-2|TRBV25-1|TRBD1
CASTGIGYTF
TGTGCCTCGACAGGGATTGGCTACACCTTC
>few|TRBJ2-2|TRBV12-3/TRBV12-4|.
CASSLGPGPNTGELFF
TGTGCCAGCAGTTTAGGCCCGGGACCCAACACCGGGGAGCTGTTTTTT
>few|TRBJ1-1|TRBV4-1|.
CASSQAAGIGAEAFF
TGCGCCAGCAGCCAGGCTGCGGGAATCGGGGCTGAAGCTTTCTTT
>.|TRBJ2-3|TRBV29-1|.
CSVVGGGLSTDTQYF
TGCAGCGTTGTTGGGGGGGGCCTATCCACAGATACGCAGTATTTT
>few|TRBJ1-1|TRBV29-1|.
CSVPTGKTPEAFF
TGCAGCGTTCCGACAGGAAAAACTCCTGAAGCTTTCTTT
>many|TRBJ2-1|TRBV14|TRBD1
CASSLPDRGHEQFF
TGTGCCAGCAGCCTCCCGGACAGGGGGCACGAGCAGTTCTTC
>few|TRBJ2-5|TRBV5-1|.
CASSHDPGGETQYF
TGCGCCAGCAGCCATGATCCCGGGGGAGAGACCCAGTACTTC
>many|TRBJ1-1|TRBV3-1|.
CASSQDGQVGAFF
TGTGCCAGCAGCCAAGATGGGCAGGTCGGAGCTTTCTTT
>few|TRBJ2-1|TRBV9|.
CASSVSQPGEQFF
TGTGCCAGCAGCGTATCCCAGCCCGGTGAGCAGTTCTTC
>.|TRBJ1-1|TRBV5-6|.
CASSLDGGATEAFF
TGTGCCAGCAGCTTGGACGGGGGGGCCACTGAAGCTTTCTTT
>many|TRBJ1-4|TRBV20-1|.
CSAAGNPGEKLFF
TGCAGTGCCGCCGGGAACCCAGGTGAAAAACTGTTTTTT
>few|TRBJ1-2|TRBV18|.
CASSPRGDGYTF
TGTGCCAGCTCACCACGGGGGGATGGCTACACCTTC
>many|TRBJ1-1|TRBV9|.
CASSAQTVNTEAFF
TGTGCCAGCAGCGCCCAGACGGTGAACACTGAAGCTTTCTTT
>.|TRBJ2-2|TRBV4-1|.
CAKRAFANTGELFF
TGCGCCAAGAGGGCGTTTGCGAACACCGGGGAGCTGTTTTTT
>.|TRBJ1-3|TRBV27|.
CASSLRGPGNTIYF
TGTGCCAGCAGTCTCAGGGGCCCTGGAAACACCATATATTTT
>few|TRBJ1-5|TRBV29-1|.
CSVEQGLGQPQHF
TGCAGCGTTGAACAGGGGTTAGGGCAGCCCCAGCATTTT
>.|TRBJ1-2|TRBV6-5|.
CASSYKGFGYTF
TGTGCCAGCAGTTACAAAGGTTTTGGCTACACCTTC
>many|TRBJ2-3|TRBV10-2|.
CASSGSDTQYF
TGCGCCAGCAGTGGGTCAGATACGCAGTATTTT
>many|TRBJ1-4|TRBV10-3|TRBD1
CAISDLRDRDEKLFF
TGTGCCATCAGTGACCTCCGGGACAGGGATGAAAAACTGTTTTTT
>many|TRBJ2-7|TRBV29-1|.
CSVPGAGDEQYF
TGCAGCGTCCCGGGGGCCGGCGACGAGCAGTACTTC
>few|TRBJ1-3|TRBV20-1|TRBD1
CSAFRGLGNTIYF
TGCAGTGCTTTTAGGGGGCTTGGAAACACCATATATTTT
>many|TRBJ2-3|TRBV5-1|TRBD2
CASSSTSEDTQYF
TGCGCCAGCTCCTCCACTAGCGAAGATACGCAGTATTTT
>.|TRBJ2-3|TRBV3-1|TRBD2
CASNPSGGADTQYF
TGTGCCAGCAACCCCTCGGGGGGGGCAGATACGCAGTATTTT
>few|TRBJ2-3|TRBV29-1|.
CSVAAIQSNTQYF
TGCAGCGTTGCGGCGATTCAAAGCAATACGCAGTATTTT
>.|TRBJ2-7|TRBV29-1|TRBD1
CSVEGGQGAYEQYF
TGCAGCGTTGAGGGTGGACAGGGGGCCTACGAGCAGTACTTC
>many|TRBJ2-5|TRBV29-1|TRBD1
CSVGTGEVWETQYF
TGCAGCGTTGGTACAGGGGAAGTGTGGGAGACCCAGTACTTC
>few|TRBJ2-5|TRBV20-1|TRBD2
CSASPSREEQYF
TGCAGTGCTAGCCCTTCGCGGGAGGAACAGTACTTC
>few|TRBJ2-1|TRBV3-1|.
CASSPSRNEQFF
TGTGCCAGCAGCCCGTCTAGGAATGAGCAGTTCTTC
>.|TRBJ2-7|TRBV27|.
CASSSGTTYEQYF
TGTGCCAGCAGTTCGGGGACAACTTACGAGCAGTACTTC
>.|TRBJ2-1|TRBV7-3|TRBD1
CASSETGVGEQFF
TGTGCCAGCAGCGAGACAGGGGTGGGTGAGCAGTTCTTC
>many|TRBJ2-4|TRBV3-1|TRBD2
CASSQDPSGRSIQYF
TGTGCCAGCAGCCAAGATCCTAGCGGTAGGAGCATTCAGTACTTC
>few|TRBJ2-7|TRBV2|TRBD1
CASSPTTGPYEQYF
TGTGCCAGCAGTCCAACGACAGGGCCCTACGAGCAGTACTTC
>many|TRBJ2-7|TRBV29-1|.
CSVSRGHEQYF
TGCAGCGTCTCCAGGGGCCACGAGCAGTACTTC
>many|TRBJ2-7|TRBV15|TRBD1
CATSRDRGPYEQYF
TGTGCCACCAGCAGGGACAGGGGCCCCTACGAGCAGTACTTC
>.|TRBJ1-6|TRBV12-3/TRBV12-4|.
CASTGSYNSPLHF
TGTGCCAGCACCGGCTCCTATAATTCACCCCTCCACTTT
>.|TRBJ2-3|TRBV29-1|TRBD2
CSVVAGVGTDTQYF
TGCAGCGTTGTAGCGGGAGTAGGAACAGATACGCAGTATTTT
>.|TRBJ1-4|TRBV4-3|.
CASSQDKVTTNEKLFF
TGCGCCAGCAGCCAAGATAAGGTGACAACTAATGAAAAACTGTTTTTT
>.|TRBJ2-1|TRBV7-9|TRBD2
CASSPSGLAALGQFF
TGTGCCAGCAGCCCTTCGGGACTAGCGGCCTTAGGGCAGTTCTTC
>few|TRBJ1-1|TRBV12-3/TRBV12-4|.
CASSFDRSINRNTEAFF
TGTGCCAGCAGCTTCGACAGGTCCATTAATCGGAACACTGAAGCTTTCTTT
>few|TRBJ2-2|TRBV27|.
CASSPLDWYEQSAGELFF
TGTGCCAGCAGTCCTCTCGACTGGTACGAACAAAGCGCCGGGGAGCTGTTTTTT
>few|TRBJ1-5|TRBV12-3/TRBV12-4|.
CASGTGPSQPQHF
TGTGCCAGCGGCACAGGGCCCAGTCAGCCCCAGCATTTT
>.|TRBJ1-4|TRBV3-1|TRBD1
CASSHRDRDEKLFF
TGTGCCAGCAGCCACCGGGACAGGGACGAAAAACTGTTTTTT
>.|TRBJ2-7|TRBV5-1|.
CASSLGGAGYEQYF
TGCGCCAGCAGCTTGGGAGGGGCCGGGTACGAGCAGTACTTC
>.|TRBJ2-3|TRBV12-3/TRBV12-4|TRBD2
CASSLQAGRIDTQYF
TGTGCCAGCAGTCTTCAAGCGGGAAGAATCGATACGCAGTATTTT
>few|TRBJ1-1|TRBV6-1|.
CASTEGGLDTEAFF
TGTGCCAGCACCGAAGGGGGGTTGGACACTGAAGCTTTCTTT
>once|TRBJ1-6|TRBV12-3/TRBV12-4|.
CASSSGRHSNSPLHF
TGTGCCAGCAGTTCCGGACGCCACTCAAATTCACCCCTCCACTTT
>many|TRBJ2-3|TRBV12-3/TRBV12-4|TRBD2
CASSSLAATDTQYF
TGTGCCAGCAGTTCGCTAGCGGCCACAGATACGCAGTATTTT
>many|TRBJ2-2|TRBV9|.
CASSDKVGAPNTGELFF
TGTGCCAGCAGCGATAAGGTCGGGGCCCCGAACACCGGGGAGCTGTTTTTT
>.|TRBJ2-4|TRBV25-1|.
CASRGTDIQCF
TGTGCCAGCAGGGGTACTGACATTCAGTGCTTC
>many|TRBJ1-5|TRBV3-1|.
CASSQDTAQPQHF
TGTGCCAGCAGCCAAGATACGGCTCAGCCCCAGCATTTT
>many|TRBJ2-3|TRBV2|.
CASSGDTQYF
TGTGCCAGCAGTGGGGATACGCAGTATTTT